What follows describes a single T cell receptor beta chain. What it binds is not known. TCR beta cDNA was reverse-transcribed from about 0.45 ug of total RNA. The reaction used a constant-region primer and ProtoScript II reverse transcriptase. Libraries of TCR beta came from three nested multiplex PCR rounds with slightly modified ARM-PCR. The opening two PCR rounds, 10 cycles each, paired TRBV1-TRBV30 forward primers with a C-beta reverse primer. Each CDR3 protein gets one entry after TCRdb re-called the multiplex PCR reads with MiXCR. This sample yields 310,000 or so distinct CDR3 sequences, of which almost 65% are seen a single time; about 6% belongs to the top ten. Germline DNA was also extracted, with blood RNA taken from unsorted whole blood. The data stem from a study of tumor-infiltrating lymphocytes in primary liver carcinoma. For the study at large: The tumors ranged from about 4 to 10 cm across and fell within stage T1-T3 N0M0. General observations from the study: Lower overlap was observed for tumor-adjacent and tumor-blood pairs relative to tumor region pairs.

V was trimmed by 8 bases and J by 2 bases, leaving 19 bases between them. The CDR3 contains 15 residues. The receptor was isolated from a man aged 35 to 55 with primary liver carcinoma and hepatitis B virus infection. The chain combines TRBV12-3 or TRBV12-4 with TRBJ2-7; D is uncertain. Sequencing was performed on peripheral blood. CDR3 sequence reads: CASGSQIRGAYEQYF. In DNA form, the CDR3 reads TGTGCCAGCGGTTCCCAGATTAGAGGAGCCTACGAGCAGTACTTC.